These 24 T cell receptor beta chains were sequenced from one sample in a study of human T cells and chemical hapten exposure. Each CDR3 protein gets one entry after TCRdb re-called the RACE reads with MiXCR. The sample contains roughly 75,000 distinct CDR3 sequences, about 9.2% of which appear only once. As to time point: healthy volunteer bleed at 6 weeks. The starting material, unfractionated whole blood, was used for total RNA extraction. Input material: whole blood. All receptors derive from a female donor in good health. Some clones in this sample may be carry-over from other donors' samples.

The table lists this clonotype with a few counts. CDR3: CASSYPGTGESSYNSPLHF. CDR3 sequence (DNA): TGTGCCAGCAGTTACCCGGGGACAGGGGAGAGCTCCTATAATTCACCCCTCCACTTT. The chain employs TRBV6-6 and TRBJ1-6, with 10 bases identical to TRBD1. CDR3 length: 19 residues. The germline CDR1 and CDR2 sequences are MNHNY and SVGAGI (reference sequence). Unmatched junction bases numbered 7, after V lost 2 bases and J lost 0 bases.

This clonotype was seen at least ten times. This chain links TRBV29-1 with TRBJ1-5, with 7 bases lining up with TRBD1. V shed 4 bases, J shed 4 bases, and the junction held 7 bases outside the gene matches. Germline V gene data show CDR1 as SQVTM and CDR2 as ANQGSEA. The CDR3 runs to 14 residues. DNA for the CDR3: TGCAGCGTTGGGGACAGTTTTGGAAATCAGCCCCAGCATTTT. Its translation: CSVGDSFGNQPQHF.

This clonotype was picked up many times. The rearrangement joins TRBV28 to TRBJ1-1; no definite D call. V was clipped by 4 bases and J by 0 bases, with 12 bases between them. CDR3 length equals 15 residues. Germline CDR1 and CDR2: MDHEN and SYDVKM. The CDR3 is CASSSYLGMNTEAFF. For the CDR3, the DNA is TGTGCCAGCAGTTCTTATTTAGGGATGAACACTGAAGCTTTCTTT.

This clonotype was observed at least ten times. The rearrangement uses TRBV7-2 and TRBJ2-3; no reliable D call. Germline V gene data show CDR1 as SGHTA and CDR2 as FQGNSA. V was shortened by 5 bases and J by 3 bases, with 15 bases between the two germline ends. This CDR3 region has 15 residues. This CDR3 reads CASSRTPLSTDTQYF. The CDR3 DNA is TGTGCCAGCAGCCGTACACCTCTCTCAACAGATACGCAGTATTTT.

This clonotype was picked up a small number of times. CDR3 in DNA: TGTGCCAGCAGCTTCACCGGGACAGGGGCCAATCAGCCCCAGCATTTT. This gives the protein CASSFTGTGANQPQHF. The V call is TRBV7-2, the J call TRBJ1-5; 10 bases agree with TRBD1. This CDR3 is built from 16 residues. Germline V gene lookup returns CDR1 SGHTA and CDR2 FQGNSA. The junction had 5 bases not matched to a gene; V was cut back by 3 bases and J by 3 bases.

The chain couples TRBV6-6 to TRBJ2-5, with D possibly matching TRBD2 (5 bases). V was pared by 4 bases and J by 5 bases, with 11 bases between. Germline values: CDR1 MNHNY, CDR2 SVGAGI (reference sequence). This CDR3 is 13 amino acids long. The chain's CDR3 is CASSFPGMETQYF. CDR3 nucleotide sequence: TGTGCCAGCAGTTTCCCGGGGATGGAGACCCAGTACTTC.

This clonotype was observed at least ten times. The chain combines TRBV12-3 or TRBV12-4 with TRBJ2-7; D is unclear. The CDR3 consists of 15 residues. Trimming removed 5 bases at V and 2 bases at J, with 16 bases between. Here the CDR3 reads CASSTTGRPAYEQYF. The DNA for the CDR3 is TGTGCCAGCAGTACTACGGGTAGGCCTGCCTACGAGCAGTACTTC.

V and J are TRBV6-1 and TRBJ1-3; the D gene is possibly TRBD1 (5 bases). The CDR3 has 17 amino acids. V was shortened by 6 bases and J by 0 bases, with 18 bases between the two germline ends. The germline V gene encodes CDR1 MNHNS and CDR2 SASEGT. CDR3 protein: CASSQGEAPSSGNTIYF. CDR3 sequence (DNA): TGTGCCAGCAGCCAAGGGGAAGCTCCGAGCTCTGGAAACACCATATATTTT.

This clonotype was observed a few times. DNA for the CDR3: TGTGCCAGCGGCTCCGAAACGGCCGGGACAGGAGACTATGGCTACACCTTC. It codes for CASGSETAGTGDYGYTF. The J gene is TRBJ1-2, the V gene TRBV12-3 or TRBV12-4, with TRBD1 matching 8 bases. CDR3 length: 17 amino acids. V was clipped by 8 bases and J by 3 bases; unmatched bases: 17.

In this sample, this clonotype turned up many times. The CDR3 nucleotides are TGCAGCCTTTCTGGATCCGGAGTAGAAACGGGGTCGACAGAGTCCGACTACCACGCCGAGTACTTC. It specifies CSLSGSGVETGSTESDYHAEYF. The J gene is TRBJ2-7, the V gene TRBV29-1; D possibly matches TRBD1 or TRBD2 (5 bases each). The germline V and J ends were trimmed by 8 bases and 11 bases, with 52 bases remaining between them. Germline V lookup: CDR1 SQVTM, CDR2 ANQGSEA. The CDR3 is 22 amino acids.

The chain combines TRBV7-2 with TRBJ2-6; D not resolved. V was pared by 4 bases and J by 0 bases, with 7 bases between. The CDR3 length is 15 residues. CDR1 is SGHTA, CDR2 FQGNSA, per germline. The CDR3 DNA sequence: TGTGCCAGCAGCTCCGGCTTCTCTGGGGCCAACGTCCTGACTTTC. Its protein is CASSSGFSGANVLTF.

This clonotype was seen repeatedly, ten times or more. The J gene is TRBJ1-5, the V gene TRBV4-2; D is ambiguous. Deletions cut 0 bases from V and 2 bases from J, with 8 bases between. The CDR3 consists of 15 residues. Germline V gene lookup returns CDR1 LGHNA and CDR2 YNFKEQ. The CDR3 DNA reads TGTGCCAGCAGCCAAGATCTAGGCCGCAATCAGCCCCAGCATTTT. Encoded protein: CASSQDLGRNQPQHF.

This clonotype was recorded at least ten times. The rearrangement joins TRBV20-1 to TRBJ2-3, with 8 positions matching TRBD1. Germline CDR1 reads DFQATT; CDR2 reads SNEGSKA (reference sequence). V dropped 6 bases and J dropped 6; count of bases not matched to a gene: 11. This CDR3 contains 14 residues. CDR3 DNA sequence: TGCAGTGCGACGCAGGGGGCAAGTACGGATACGCAGTATTTT. Translation gives CSATQGASTDTQYF.

The V gene is TRBV20-1, the J gene TRBJ2-2, with TRBD1 as a possible D gene (5 bases). The germline V gene encodes CDR1 DFQATT and CDR2 SNEGSKA (reference sequence). Trimming took off 6 bases at V and 6 bases at J, with 11 bases between the two ends. The CDR3 is 12 residues long. The CDR3, as DNA: TGCAGTGCGTTCAGGGTCCCCGGGGAGCTGTTTTTT. Translation: CSAFRVPGELFF.

This clonotype showed up just a few times. The chain employs TRBV3-1 and TRBJ1-1; D remains unclear. The CDR3 spans 14 residues. The V end was cut by 5 bases, the J end by 3 bases, with 13 bases between. Germline loops: CDR1 LGHDT, CDR2 YNNKEL (reference sequence). The CDR3 reads CASSVTPGDTEAFF. CDR3 in DNA: TGTGCCAGCAGCGTAACACCAGGAGACACTGAAGCTTTCTTT.

This clonotype was detected only a few times. The CDR3 bases are TGTGCCAGCAGGAGTTACGACAGGGACACTGAAGCTTTCTTT. Amino acids: CASRSYDRDTEAFF. The chain has TRBV6-6 and TRBJ1-1, with 7 positions matching TRBD1. In germline, CDR1 is MNHNY, CDR2 SVGAGI (reference sequence). This CDR3 contains 14 residues. V trimming: 6 bases; J trimming: 3 bases; junction bases outside the gene matches: 7.

The chain combines TRBV5-1 with TRBJ1-1; 7 positions agree with TRBD1. This CDR3 region has 14 residues. V lost 2 bases, J lost 4 bases, and 5 bases stayed unmatched. Germline CDR1 and CDR2: SGHRS and YFSETQ. The CDR3 spells CASSFAQGGTEAFF. CDR3 DNA sequence: TGCGCCAGCAGCTTTGCCCAGGGGGGCACTGAAGCTTTCTTT.

This clonotype was observed a few times. The chain links TRBV13 to TRBJ2-7; weak D call: TRBD1 (6 bases). Germline V gives CDR1 PRHDT, CDR2 FYEKMQ (reference sequence). This CDR3 spans 15 amino acids. V lost 1 base and J 0 bases, leaving 10 bases between the germline ends. The CDR3 sequence is CASSLAGGGSYEQYF. The CDR3, as DNA: TGTGCCAGCAGCTTAGCTGGGGGCGGCTCCTACGAGCAGTACTTC.

V gene TRBV20-1 combines with J gene TRBJ1-2; D ambiguous. This CDR3 has 12 amino acids. Germline V gives CDR1 DFQATT, CDR2 SNEGSKA (reference sequence). With 0 bases removed from V and 4 bases from J, the gap between germline ends came to 6 bases. CDR3 sequence reads: CSARETAYGYTF. The CDR3, as DNA: TGCAGTGCTAGAGAAACAGCCTATGGCTACACCTTC.

A few counts support this clonotype. The chain joins TRBV5-5 to TRBJ1-3, with D maybe TRBD1 (6 bases). The CDR3 has 16 amino acids. Germline V lookup: CDR1 SGHKS, CDR2 YYEKEE (reference sequence). Trimming left V 2 bases short and J 0 bases short, with 12 bases between. The CDR3 here is CASSLEGQSSGNTIYF. In DNA form, the CDR3 reads TGTGCCAGCAGCTTAGAAGGACAGAGCTCTGGAAACACCATATATTTT.

This clonotype was seen many times. The CDR3 coding sequence is TGCAGCGTTGAAGTGCAGGGGGCAGATACGCAGTATTTT. Residues: CSVEVQGADTQYF. The chain carries TRBV29-1 and TRBJ2-3, with TRBD1 identical over 7 bases. The CDR3 covers 13 residues. Trimming removed 1 base from V and 4 bases from J; junction bases left unmatched: 2. The germline V gene encodes CDR1 SQVTM and CDR2 ANQGSEA.

This clonotype was seen many times. This rearrangement joins TRBV20-1 to TRBJ2-1; 9 positions match TRBD2. CDR1 is DFQATT, CDR2 SNEGSKA, per germline (reference sequence). CDR3 length equals 14 residues. Trimming at V came to 1 base and at J to 8 bases, leaving 6 bases not matched to a gene. The CDR3 nucleotides read TGCAGTGCTAGAGTAAGCGGGGGGTTGGATGAGCAGTTCTTC. Protein product: CSARVSGGLDEQFF.

In its sample, this clonotype was seen a few times. The chain combines TRBV18 with TRBJ2-1; 11 bases agree with TRBD2. Germline lookup yields CDR1 KGHSH and CDR2 LQKENI. Unmatched junction bases numbered 3, after V lost 2 bases and J lost 6 bases. The CDR3 sequence is 15 residues long. The chain's CDR3 is CASSPISGGANEQFF. CDR3 bases: TGTGCCAGCTCACCAATTAGCGGGGGGGCCAATGAGCAGTTCTTC.

On this clonotype: At one end, the junction sequence differs from germline, possibly due to a read error. The chain is built from TRBV27 and TRBJ1-5, with D possibly matching TRBD1 (6 bases). The CDR3 is 13 residues long. Per germline, CDR1 MNHEY and CDR2 SMNVEV (reference sequence). CDR3 region: CASKQGYNQSQHF. The DNA of the CDR3 is TGTGCCAGTAAACAGGGTTACAATCAGTCCCAGCATTTT.